The clone carrying this TCR beta chain was seen repeatedly, ten times or more. Its antigen is undetermined. The library targeted TCRbeta and was prepared with unique molecular identifiers. Each CDR3 protein gets one entry after TCRdb re-called the PCR reads with MiXCR. The data contain approximately 300,000 distinct CDR3 sequences, over 9.5% of them singletons. V was pared by 4 bases and J by 6 bases, with 13 bases between. Germline CDR1 SGHRS, CDR2 YFSETQ. This CDR3 region has 13 residues. The data were obtained in a study of T-cell reconstitution after alpha-beta-depleted transplantation in children. Regarding the study as a whole: One year after transplant, T-cell counts and diversity came mostly from newly produced T cells. At day 60, the high TCRbeta diversity found in some patients originated from recipient T cells and thymic progenitors that had survived.

The J gene is TRBJ1-2, the V gene TRBV5-1; D may be TRBD1 (5 bases). The source was PBMCs, collected before TCRalphabeta/CD19-depleted stem cell transplant. The clonotype originates from a boy younger than two with acute myeloid leukemia, due to receive a stem cell transplant. The CDR3 sequence is CASSGGGEHGYTF. The CDR3, as DNA: TGCGCCAGCAGCGGCGGGGGGGAGCATGGCTACACCTTC.